This entry is about one T cell receptor (beta chain). Its antigen is as yet unknown. Libraries were prepared by immunoSEQ multiplex PCR; TCRdb keeps only in-frame clonotypes and omits some of them. The sample shows about 26,000 clones, over 60% of them seen only once. The data are from a study of CD4 T cells in relation to SARS-CoV-2 and coronaviruses. For the study at large: TCR beta CDR3s were sequenced after roughly 10-day antigen culture of PBMCs. Negative control cultures got HIV-1 Nef peptides or no peptide. Points from the study as a whole: No donor gave both pre-pandemic and post-infection samples.

CD4+ T cells from unexposed donors were obtained before the COVID-19 pandemic (2011-2018). After approximately ten days of culture, CD4+ T cells were isolated. In germline, CDR1 is SGHNT, CDR2 YYREEE (reference sequence). This CDR3 has 17 amino acids. Unmatched junction bases numbered 11, after V lost 4 bases and J lost 2 bases. The sequenced material came from CD4+ T cells from PBMCs, cultured in vitro. This TCR derives from a human donor in good health. The chain has TRBV5-4 and TRBJ2-3, with 9 bases fitting TRBD2. CDR3 protein: CASSLFAGGPNTDTQYF. In DNA form, the CDR3 reads TGTGCCAGCAGCCTTTTCGCGGGAGGGCCTAACACAGATACGCAGTATTTT.